The 18 T cell receptor beta chains reported below all come from one sample, sequenced in a study of T cells in Graves' hyperthyroidism and ophthalmopathy. From RNA transcripts, TCR beta CDR3 regions were amplified. A set of HTBI primers served as the primers for a first-round RT-PCR of the TCR CDR3. Each CDR3 protein is one row after TCRdb ran MiXCR on the multiplex PCR reads. The data show 490,000 or so distinct CDR3 sequences, roughly 16% seen once. The sample taken for sequencing was blood. The receptors come from a woman aged 30 to 39 with Graves' ophthalmopathy.

The chain joins TRBV28 to TRBJ1-2; 8 bases are shared with TRBD1. The J segment lost 7 bases and the V segment lost 5 bases, leaving 6 bases of the junction unmatched. This CDR3 contains 13 residues. Germline CDR1 is MDHEN and CDR2 is SYDVKM. The CDR3 coding sequence is TGTGCCAGCAGTCAGGGACAGGTCGGTGGCTACACCTTC. Its protein product is CASSQGQVGGYTF.

The chain uses TRBV7-2 and TRBJ2-1, with D possibly TRBD2 on 5 matching bases. The germline V and J ends were trimmed by 3 bases and 10 bases, with 16 bases remaining between them. The CDR3 extends over 14 amino acids. Per germline, CDR1 SGHTA and CDR2 FQGNSA. The CDR3 coding sequence is TGTGCCAGCAGCTTGGGGAGTCCCACGGGAGAGCAGTTCTTC. Its protein product is CASSLGSPTGEQFF.

This clonotype was observed a handful of times. At one of its ends the junction is not consistent with the germline gene, which may arise from a read error. This chain connects TRBV5-4 to TRBJ2-5; 8 bases map to TRBD1. The CDR3 contains 15 residues. CDR1 and CDR2 from the germline V gene are SGHNT and YYREEE (reference sequence). The CDR3: CASSQGQVRQETQYF. Here the CDR3 DNA reads TGCGCCAGCAGCCAGGGACAGGTCCGACAAGAGACCCAGTACTTC.

The CDR3 DNA follows: TGTGCCAGCAGTGAATCGAGGGACGCTGAAGCTTTCTTT. Translating gives CASSESRDAEAFF. The chain links TRBV25-1 to TRBJ1-1; TRBD1 might be the D (5 bases). CDR3 length: 13 residues. Trimming took off 1 base at V and 6 bases at J, with 9 bases between the two ends. Germline loops: CDR1 MGHDK, CDR2 SYGVNS.

The V call is TRBV6-5, the J call TRBJ2-1, with 7 bases aligning to TRBD1. The CDR3 is made up of 16 amino acids. The germline V gene has CDR1 MNHEY and CDR2 SVGAGI. The junction had 8 bases not matched to a gene; V was cut back by 2 bases and J by 4 bases. The CDR3 DNA sequence: TGTGCCAGCAGTTACCCAAGACAGGGCAGGTACAATGAGCAGTTCTTC. Translation gives CASSYPRQGRYNEQFF.

Details on this clonotype: A read error may be the cause here, since a much bigger clone is one base away. The chain carries TRBV6-1 and TRBJ2-1, with 9 bases fitting TRBD1. CDR1 and CDR2 from the germline V gene are MNHNS and SASEGT. The CDR3 is made up of 16 amino acids. The CDR3 is CASRPTGGSPYNEQLF. The CDR3, as DNA: TGTGCCAGCAGACCAACAGGGGGCTCCCCTTACAATGAGCAGCTCTTC.

Only a few counts were recorded for this clonotype. The J gene is TRBJ2-3, the V gene TRBV24-1, with a possible D match to TRBD1 (6 bases). The germline V gene encodes CDR1 KGHDR and CDR2 SFDVKD. V dropped 5 bases and J dropped 6 bases, with 14 bases sitting between them. CDR3 length: 14 amino acids. In DNA form, the CDR3 reads TGTGCCACCAGTGCGCCGGGTAGGGGGGATACGCAGTATTTT. Its protein is CATSAPGRGDTQYF.

This clonotype was counted ten times or more. The J gene is TRBJ1-1, the V gene TRBV7-2; TRBD1 agrees at 7 bases. Germline V gives CDR1 SGHTA, CDR2 FQGNSA. The ends lost 5 bases at V and 7 bases at J; junction bases unmatched: 7. The CDR3 runs to 13 residues. The CDR3 protein is CASSPQGTLEAFF. In DNA form, the CDR3 reads TGTGCCAGCAGCCCACAGGGGACCCTTGAAGCTTTCTTT.

Notes on this clonotype: A read error may explain this, as a much larger clone is one base away. This chain uses TRBV6-2 or TRBV6-3 with TRBJ2-2; D is unclear. The germline gives CDR1 MNHEY, CDR2 SVGEGT. There are 15 residues in the CDR3. The V end was cut by 5 bases, the J end by 1 base, with 11 bases between. CDR3 nucleotides: TGTGCCAGCAGTCCTCGTGGCGGGAACACCGGGGAGCTGTTTTTT. Translation gives CASSPRGGNTGELFF.

This rearrangement joins TRBV27 to TRBJ2-1; TRBD2 agrees at 7 bases. Germline CDR1 MNHEY, CDR2 SMNVEV (reference sequence). This CDR3 spans 17 amino acids. With V trimmed by 0 bases and J by 5 bases, 10 bases remained unmatched. The CDR3 nucleotides read TGTGCCAGCAGTTTATCTGCGGGCGGGAGAGTCCACAATGAGCAGTTCTTC. Translation: CASSLSAGGRVHNEQFF.

This clonotype was detected only once. This may be a read error: a much more frequent sequence differs by one nucleotide. This chain joins TRBV20-1 and TRBJ2-1, with 9 positions matching TRBD2. Germline V CDR1 and CDR2: DFQATT, SNEGSKA (reference sequence). The CDR3 spans 18 residues. The chain's CDR3 is CSAPSPREGLRTYSEQFF. Here the CDR3 DNA reads TGCAGTGCCCCCTCACCGCGGGAGGGCCTACGGACCTACAGTGAGCAGTTCTTC.

This clonotype was seen only a few times. CDR3 sequence: CASRGGKLDNNEQFF. The CDR3, as DNA: TGTGCCAGCAGGGGGGGGAAGTTGGACAACAATGAGCAGTTCTTC. The J gene is TRBJ2-1, the V gene TRBV3-2; the table's D call TRBD1 went unverified against the DNA. TRBV3-2 corresponds to a pseudogene. The CDR3 length is 15 residues.

This clonotype was found many times. J is TRBJ2-1 and V is TRBV28; D possibly corresponds to TRBD1 (6 bases). Trimming took 7 bases from V and 10 from J, leaving 14 bases between them. The germline CDR1 and CDR2 sequences are MDHEN and SYDVKM. The CDR3 contains 12 residues. This CDR3 is CASNTRTGEQFF. The CDR3 DNA reads as TGTGCCAGCAACACCCGAACAGGGGAGCAGTTCTTC.

Ten or more counts support this clonotype. The chain combines TRBV18 with TRBJ2-1, with D unclear. Germline V gene sequence: CDR1 KGHSH, CDR2 LQKENI. Trimming shortened V by 6 bases and J by 5 bases, and 20 bases separated the two germline ends. CDR3 length equals 16 residues. The CDR3 sequence: CASSPLRSLNNNEQFF. The CDR3, as DNA: TGTGCCAGCTCCCCATTGAGGAGCCTCAATAACAATGAGCAGTTCTTC.

There are a few counts of this clonotype. V gene TRBV6-2 or TRBV6-3 combines with J gene TRBJ2-1; 12 bases match TRBD2. Per germline, CDR1 MNHEY and CDR2 SVGEGT. The CDR3 is 15 residues long. V trimming: 6 bases; J trimming: 7 bases; junction bases outside the gene matches: 7. The CDR3 spells CASSYTSGRRNEQFF. The DNA of the CDR3 is TGTGCCAGCAGCTATACTAGCGGGAGGCGGAATGAGCAGTTCTTC.

This clonotype was detected ten times or more. A read error is possible here, since a much larger clone lies one base away. The rearrangement links TRBV11-2 to TRBJ2-2, with D unresolved. Germline V gives CDR1 SGHAT, CDR2 FQNNGV. This CDR3 spans 13 amino acids. Trimming removed 3 bases from V and 0 bases from J, with 2 bases in between. CDR3 amino acids: CASSFTNTGELFF. In DNA form, the CDR3 reads TGTGCCAGCAGCTTCACGAACACCGGGGAGCTGTTTTTT.

This chain links TRBV5-4 with TRBJ2-3, with 9 bases lining up with TRBD2. V shed 0 bases, J shed 1 base, and the junction held 9 bases outside the gene matches. The CDR3 totals 18 residues. The germline V gene encodes CDR1 SGHNT and CDR2 YYREEE (reference sequence). CDR3 loop: CASSLGWREGLGTDTQYF. The CDR3 DNA reads as TGTGCCAGCAGCTTGGGATGGCGGGAGGGACTTGGCACAGATACGCAGTATTTT.

This clonotype was observed many times. CDR3 protein: CASSPARELFF. As DNA, the CDR3 is TGTGCCAGCAGTCCAGCGAGGGAGCTGTTTTTT. The chain couples TRBV12-3 or TRBV12-4 to TRBJ2-2, with D uncertain. The CDR3 length is 11 residues. V was shortened by 5 bases and J by 9 bases, with 7 bases between the two germline ends.